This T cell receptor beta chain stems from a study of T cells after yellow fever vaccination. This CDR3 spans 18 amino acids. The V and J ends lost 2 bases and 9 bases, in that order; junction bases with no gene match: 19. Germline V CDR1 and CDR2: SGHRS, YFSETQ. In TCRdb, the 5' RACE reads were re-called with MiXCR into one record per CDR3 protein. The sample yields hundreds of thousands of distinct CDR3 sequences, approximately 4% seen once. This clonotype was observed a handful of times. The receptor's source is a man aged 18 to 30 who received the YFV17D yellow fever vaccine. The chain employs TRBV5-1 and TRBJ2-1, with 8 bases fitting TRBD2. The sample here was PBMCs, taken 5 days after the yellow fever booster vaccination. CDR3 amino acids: CASSLNGGAFILLAEQFF. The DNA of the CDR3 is TGCGCCAGCAGCTTAAACGGGGGGGCCTTCATTTTATTAGCTGAGCAGTTCTTC. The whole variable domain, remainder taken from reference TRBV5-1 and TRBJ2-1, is KAGVTQTPRYLIKTRGQQVTLSCSPISGHRSVSWYQQTPGQGLQFLFEYFSETQRNKGNFPGRFSGRQFSNSRSEMNVSTLELGDSALYLCASSLNGGAFILLAEQFFGPGTRLTVL.